The 5 T cell receptor beta chains presented below share a single source sample, sequenced in a study of blood T cell repertoires in COVID-19. Profiling relied on immunoSEQ multiplex PCR, and the TCRdb table lists in-frame clones only, not all of them. This table has around 120,000 clones, over 70% appearing once. Sequenced input: peripheral blood. The receptor source for this set is a woman aged 65 to 85 with acute or convalescent COVID-19.

The chain is built from TRBV28 and TRBJ1-1; D remains unclear. CDR3 size: 16 residues. Trimming cost V 3 bases and J 2 bases, with 16 bases left between them. The germline CDR1 and CDR2 sequences are MDHEN and SYDVKM. The CDR3 DNA is TGTGCCAGCAGTTTGTTTGCTACACAGCTAAACACTGAAGCTTTCTTT. This codes for CASSLFATQLNTEAFF.

The chain has TRBV2 and TRBJ2-7; maybe TRBD2 (6 bases). V was trimmed by 2 bases and J by 2 bases, leaving 13 bases between them. The CDR3 totals 15 residues. The V gene's germline CDR1 is SNHLY and CDR2 FYNNEI. CDR3 bases: TGTGCCAGCAGTGAAACCGGGGGATACACCTACGAGCAGTACTTC. It codes for CASSETGGYTYEQYF.

The chain couples TRBV3-1 (or the pseudogene TRBV3-2) to TRBJ1-5, with D perhaps TRBD1 (5 bases). Germline V gives CDR1 LGHDT, CDR2 YNNKEL (reference sequence). The CDR3 runs to 14 residues. Trimming took off 1 base at V and 7 bases at J, with 11 bases between the two ends. The CDR3 is CASSQVRGSQPQHF. The CDR3 nucleotides read TGTGCCAGCAGCCAAGTCCGGGGGTCACAGCCCCAGCATTTT.

The CDR3 loop reads CATSDRSRRETQYF. CDR3 nucleotide sequence: TGTGCCACCAGTGACCGCTCGAGGCGAGAGACCCAGTACTTC. The gene calls are TRBV24-1 and TRBJ2-5; D is undetermined. Germline CDR1 KGHDR, CDR2 SFDVKD. The CDR3 totals 14 residues. V dropped 4 bases and J dropped 4 bases, with 12 bases sitting between them.

This clone was seen a handful of times. The sample carries other DNA sequences with the same CDR3. J is TRBJ2-1 and V is TRBV18, with a tentative D call TRBD2 (6 bases). The CDR3 is 15 amino acids. Germline V gives CDR1 KGHSH, CDR2 LQKENI. The V end was cut by 2 bases, the J end by 1 base, with 9 bases between. The CDR3 DNA follows: TGTGCCAGCTCACCATTTGCGGGGTCCTACAATGAGCAGTTCTTC. Translation gives CASSPFAGSYNEQFF. Using reference TRBV18 and TRBJ2-1 for the parts outside the CDR3, the full variable domain is NAGVMQNPRHLVRRRGQEARLRCSPMKGHSHVYWYRQLPEEGLKFMVYLQKENIIDESGMPKERFSAEFPKEGPSILRIQQVVRGDSAAYFCASSPFAGSYNEQFFGPGTRLTVL.